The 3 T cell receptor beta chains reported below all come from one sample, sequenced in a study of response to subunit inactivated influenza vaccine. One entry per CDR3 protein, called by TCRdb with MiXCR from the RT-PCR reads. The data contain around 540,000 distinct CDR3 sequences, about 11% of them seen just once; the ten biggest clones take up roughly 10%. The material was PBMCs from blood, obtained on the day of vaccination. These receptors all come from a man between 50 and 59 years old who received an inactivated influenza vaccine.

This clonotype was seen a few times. CDR3 protein: CASSNAGGSNTGELFF. The CDR3 DNA reads as TGTGCCAGCAGTAACGCAGGGGGATCGAACACCGGGGAGCTGTTTTTT. This chain joins TRBV7-2 and TRBJ2-2; 7 bases agree with TRBD1. The junction had 7 bases not matched to a gene; V was cut back by 6 bases and J by 0 bases. This CDR3 contains 16 residues. CDR1 and CDR2 from the germline V gene are SGHTA and FQGNSA.

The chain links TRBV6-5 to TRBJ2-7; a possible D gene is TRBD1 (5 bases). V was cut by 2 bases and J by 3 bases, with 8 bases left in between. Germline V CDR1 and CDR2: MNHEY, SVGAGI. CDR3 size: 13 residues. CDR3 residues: CASSYGADYEQYF. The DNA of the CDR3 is TGTGCCAGCAGTTACGGGGCGGACTACGAGCAGTACTTC.

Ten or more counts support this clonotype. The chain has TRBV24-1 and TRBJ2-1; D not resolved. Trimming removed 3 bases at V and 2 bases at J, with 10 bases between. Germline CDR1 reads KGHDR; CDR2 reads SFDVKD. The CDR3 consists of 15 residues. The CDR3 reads CATSDPARTYNEQFF. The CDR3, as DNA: TGTGCCACCAGTGATCCGGCGCGGACCTACAATGAGCAGTTCTTC.